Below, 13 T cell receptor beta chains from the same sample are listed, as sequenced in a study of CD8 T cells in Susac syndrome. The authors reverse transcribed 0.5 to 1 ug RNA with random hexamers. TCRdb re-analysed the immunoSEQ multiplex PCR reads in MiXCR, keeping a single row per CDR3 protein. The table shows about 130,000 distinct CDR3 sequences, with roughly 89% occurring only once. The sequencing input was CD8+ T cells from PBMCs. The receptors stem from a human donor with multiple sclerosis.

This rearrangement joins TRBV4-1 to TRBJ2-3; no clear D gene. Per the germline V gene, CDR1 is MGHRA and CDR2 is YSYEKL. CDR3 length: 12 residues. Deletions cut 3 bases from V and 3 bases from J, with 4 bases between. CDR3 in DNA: TGCGCCAGCAGCCAGTATACAGATACGCAGTATTTT. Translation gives CASSQYTDTQYF.

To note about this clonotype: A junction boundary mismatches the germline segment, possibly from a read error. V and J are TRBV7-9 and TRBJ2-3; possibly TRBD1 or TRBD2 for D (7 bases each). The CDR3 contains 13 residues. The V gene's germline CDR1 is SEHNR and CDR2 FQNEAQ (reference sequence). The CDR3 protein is CASSSGGADTQFF. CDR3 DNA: TGTGCCAGCAGCTCAGGGGGGGCAGATACGCAGTTTTTT.

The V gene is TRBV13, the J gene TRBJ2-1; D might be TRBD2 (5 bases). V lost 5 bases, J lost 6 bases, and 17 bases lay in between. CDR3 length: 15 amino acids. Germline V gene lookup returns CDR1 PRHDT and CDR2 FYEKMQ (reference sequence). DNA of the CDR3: TGTGCCAGCAGCCACCGGAGAGATGCGGGCAATGAGCAGTTCTTC. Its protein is CASSHRRDAGNEQFF.

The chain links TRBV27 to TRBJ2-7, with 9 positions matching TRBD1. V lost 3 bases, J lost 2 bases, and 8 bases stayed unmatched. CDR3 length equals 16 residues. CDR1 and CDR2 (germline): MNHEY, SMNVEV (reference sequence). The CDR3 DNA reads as TGTGCCAGCAGTTTTTCGGGGACAGGGTCGCCCTACGAGCAGTACTTC. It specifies CASSFSGTGSPYEQYF.

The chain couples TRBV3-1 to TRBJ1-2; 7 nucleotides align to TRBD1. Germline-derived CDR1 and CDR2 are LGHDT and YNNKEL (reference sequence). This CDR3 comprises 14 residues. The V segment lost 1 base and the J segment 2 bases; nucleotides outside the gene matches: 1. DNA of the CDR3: TGTGCCAGCAGCCAAGCGACAGGGAACTATGGCTACACCTTC. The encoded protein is CASSQATGNYGYTF.

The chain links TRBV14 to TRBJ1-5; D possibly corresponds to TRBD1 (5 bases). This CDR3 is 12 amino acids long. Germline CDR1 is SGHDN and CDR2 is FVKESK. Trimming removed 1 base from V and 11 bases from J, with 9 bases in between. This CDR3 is CASSQAGRAQHF. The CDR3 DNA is TGTGCCAGCAGCCAAGCAGGGAGAGCCCAGCATTTT.

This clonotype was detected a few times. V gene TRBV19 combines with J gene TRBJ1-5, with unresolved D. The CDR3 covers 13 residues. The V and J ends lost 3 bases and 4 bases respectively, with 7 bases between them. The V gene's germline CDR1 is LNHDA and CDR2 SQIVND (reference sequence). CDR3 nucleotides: TGTGCCAGTAGTATTGGAGGGAATCAGCCCCAGCATTTT. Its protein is CASSIGGNQPQHF.

CDR3 DNA: TGCGCCAGCAGCCAGTCGGCTAAAGGATCCTATGGCTACACCTTC. Amino acids: CASSQSAKGSYGYTF. The chain links TRBV4-1 to TRBJ1-2; D remains unclear. The CDR3 is made up of 15 amino acids. Deletions cut 3 bases from V and 4 bases from J, with 15 bases between. The V gene's germline CDR1 is MGHRA and CDR2 YSYEKL.

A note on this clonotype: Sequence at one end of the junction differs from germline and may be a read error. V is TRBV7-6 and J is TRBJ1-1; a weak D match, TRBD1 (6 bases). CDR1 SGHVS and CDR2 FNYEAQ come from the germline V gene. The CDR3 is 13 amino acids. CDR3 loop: CAGSHQGGSKAFF. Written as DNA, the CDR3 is TGTGCCGGCAGCCACCAAGGGGGATCTAAAGCTTTCTTT.

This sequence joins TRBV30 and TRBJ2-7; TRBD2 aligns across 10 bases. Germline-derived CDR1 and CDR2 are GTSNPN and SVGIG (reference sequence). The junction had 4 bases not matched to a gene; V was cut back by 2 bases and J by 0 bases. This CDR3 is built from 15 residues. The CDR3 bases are TGTGCCTGGAGTACGGGACTAGCGTTCTCCTACGAGCAGTACTTC. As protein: CAWSTGLAFSYEQYF.

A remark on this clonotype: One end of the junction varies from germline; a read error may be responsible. In nucleotides, the CDR3 is TGCAGCGTTGAAGAAGGTCCCGGTGGCTACACTTTC. It translates to CSVEEGPGGYTF. This chain links TRBV29-1 with TRBJ1-2; D gene uncertain. The CDR3 runs 12 residues. Germline assignment: CDR1 SQVTM and CDR2 ANQGSEA.

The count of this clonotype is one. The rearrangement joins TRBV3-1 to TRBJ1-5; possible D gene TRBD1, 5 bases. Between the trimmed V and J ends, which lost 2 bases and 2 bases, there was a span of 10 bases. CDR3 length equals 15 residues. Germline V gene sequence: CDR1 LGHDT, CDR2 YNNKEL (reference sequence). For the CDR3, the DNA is TGTGCCAGCAGCCAAAACCGGGACGGCAATCAGCCCCAGCATTTT. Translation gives CASSQNRDGNQPQHF.

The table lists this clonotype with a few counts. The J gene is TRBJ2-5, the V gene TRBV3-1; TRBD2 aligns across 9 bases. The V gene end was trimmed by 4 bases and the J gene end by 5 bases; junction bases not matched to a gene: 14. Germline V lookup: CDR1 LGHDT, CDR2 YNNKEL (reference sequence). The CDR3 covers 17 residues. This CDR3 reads CASSPSGREGPGETQYF. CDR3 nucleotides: TGTGCCAGCAGCCCCTCGGGGCGGGAGGGCCCGGGCGAGACCCAGTACTTC.